This paragraph reports one T cell receptor (beta chain). TCRdb keeps only in-frame clones here, not all; method: immunoSEQ multiplex PCR. The sample yields under 250,000 clones, roughly four fifths seen once. The data were taken from a study of blood T cell repertoires in COVID-19. Study overall: The analysed material was cDNA or gDNA that came from T cells, B-cell-depleted T cells, or PBMCs.

The CDR3 runs 17 residues. Germline CDR1 LNHDA, CDR2 SQIVND (reference sequence). V was cut by 4 bases and J by 1 base, with 18 bases left in between. Material for sequencing was peripheral blood. The chain has TRBV19 and TRBJ2-3; weak D call: TRBD2 (6 bases). The clonotype originates from a middle-aged woman with active or convalescent COVID-19. CDR3 sequence: CASSRAMWEAGTDTQYF. The CDR3 region has the DNA TGTGCCAGTAGTAGAGCGATGTGGGAGGCCGGCACAGATACGCAGTATTTT.